This TCR beta chain was captured by sequencing in a study of T cell responses to AZD1222 COVID-19 vaccine. Overall study results and limits: Increased Spike-specific TCR breadth and depth were observed after two AZD1222 doses.

To note about this clone: Its target is unknown.

Clones were sequenced by immunoSEQ multiplex PCR, and TCRdb holds only the in-frame ones, with some missing. The sample has about 150,000 clones, approximately 90% seen once. V lost 5 bases and J 4 bases, leaving 8 bases between the germline ends. This CDR3 comprises 12 residues. The V and J genes are TRBV12-3 or TRBV12-4 and TRBJ1-2; D possibly corresponds to TRBD1 (6 bases). The material sequenced was peripheral blood, taken on day 0 of AZD1222 vaccination. This TCR was recovered from an adult in good health. The CDR3 DNA is TGTGCCAGCAGTGGACAGCTCTATGGCTACACCTTC. Protein: CASSGQLYGYTF.